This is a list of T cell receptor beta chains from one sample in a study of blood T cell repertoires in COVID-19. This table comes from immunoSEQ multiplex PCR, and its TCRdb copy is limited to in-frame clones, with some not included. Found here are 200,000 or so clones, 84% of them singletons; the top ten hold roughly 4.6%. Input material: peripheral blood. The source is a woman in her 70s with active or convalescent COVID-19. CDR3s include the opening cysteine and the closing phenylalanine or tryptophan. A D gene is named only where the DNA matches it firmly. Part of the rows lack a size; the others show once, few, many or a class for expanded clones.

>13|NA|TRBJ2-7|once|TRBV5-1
CASSFGRGSEQYF
TGCGCCAGCAGCTTTGGCAGGGGATCCGAGCAGTACTTC
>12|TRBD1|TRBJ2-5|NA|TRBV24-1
CASRTGGETQYF
TGTGCCTCCCGGACAGGGGGCGAGACCCAGTACTTC
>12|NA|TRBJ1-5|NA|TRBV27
CASRGGNQPQHF
TGTGCCAGCAGAGGGGGCAATCAGCCCCAGCATTTT
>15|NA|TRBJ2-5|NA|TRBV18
CASSPPLAHQETQYF
TGTGCCAGCTCACCACCACTAGCCCACCAAGAGACCCAGTACTTC
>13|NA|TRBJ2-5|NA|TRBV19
CASSMRQQETQYF
TGTGCCAGTAGTATGCGACAGCAAGAGACCCAGTACTTC
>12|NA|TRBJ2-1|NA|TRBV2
CASSTAANEQFF
TGTGCCAGCTCGACTGCGGCCAATGAGCAGTTCTTC
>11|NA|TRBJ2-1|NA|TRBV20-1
CSAEGMGRQFF
TGCAGTGCTGAGGGAATGGGGAGGCAGTTCTTC
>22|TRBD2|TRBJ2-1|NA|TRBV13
CASSWVTGRRLAGSSSYNEQFF
TGTGCCAGCAGCTGGGTGACCGGGAGGAGGCTAGCGGGCTCGAGCTCCTACAATGAGCAGTTCTTC
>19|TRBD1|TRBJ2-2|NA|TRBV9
CASSANKGQVWSNTGELFF
TGTGCCAGCAGCGCCAATAAGGGACAGGTCTGGTCGAACACCGGGGAGCTGTTTTTT
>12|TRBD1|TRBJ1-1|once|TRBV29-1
CSVWTGSHPAFF
TGCAGCGTGTGGACAGGGTCACATCCAGCTTTCTTT
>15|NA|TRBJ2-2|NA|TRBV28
CASSLPPGHTGELFF
TGTGCCAGCAGTTTACCCCCAGGGCACACCGGGGAGCTGTTTTTT
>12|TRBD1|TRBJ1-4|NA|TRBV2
CAGQGGNEKLFF
TGTGCCGGACAGGGAGGTAATGAAAAACTGTTTTTT
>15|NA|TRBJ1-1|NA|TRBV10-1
CASSESAGGGKEAFF
TGCGCCAGCAGTGAGTCGGCGGGGGGTGGTAAGGAAGCTTTCTTT
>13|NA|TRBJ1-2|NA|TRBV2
CASSSDSNYGYTF
TGTGCCAGCAGTAGTGACAGCAACTATGGCTACACCTTC
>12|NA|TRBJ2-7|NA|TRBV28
CASTAGAYEQYF
TGTGCCAGCACCGCGGGGGCTTACGAGCAGTACTTC
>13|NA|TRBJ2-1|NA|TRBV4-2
CASSQPTSNEQFF
TGTGCCAGCAGCCAACCGACTAGCAATGAGCAGTTCTTC
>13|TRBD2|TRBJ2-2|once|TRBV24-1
CATSDGSGNVLFF
TGTGCCACCAGTGATGGGAGCGGGAATGTGCTGTTTTTT